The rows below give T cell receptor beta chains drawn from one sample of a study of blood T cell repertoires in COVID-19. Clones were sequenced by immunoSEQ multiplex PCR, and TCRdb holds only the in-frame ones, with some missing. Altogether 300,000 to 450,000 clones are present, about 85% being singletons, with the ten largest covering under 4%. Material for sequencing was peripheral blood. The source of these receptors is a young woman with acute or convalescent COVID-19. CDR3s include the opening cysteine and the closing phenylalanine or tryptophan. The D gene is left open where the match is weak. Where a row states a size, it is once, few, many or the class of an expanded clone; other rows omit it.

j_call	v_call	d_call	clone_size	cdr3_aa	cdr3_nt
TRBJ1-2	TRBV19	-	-	CASTPLTAVDGYTF	TGTGCCAGTACCCCATTAACGGCGGTCGATGGCTACACCTTC
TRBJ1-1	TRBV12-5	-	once	CASGLPLGGEAFF	TGTGCTAGTGGTTTACCCCTGGGGGGTGAAGCTTTCTTT
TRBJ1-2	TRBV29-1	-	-	CSVRARDFYGYTF	TGCAGCGTTAGGGCCAGGGACTTCTATGGCTACACCTTC
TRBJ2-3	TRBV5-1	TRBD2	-	CASSLFGLAGGSAGTDTQYF	TGCGCCAGCAGCTTGTTTGGACTAGCGGGAGGTTCGGCGGGCACAGATACGCAGTATTTT
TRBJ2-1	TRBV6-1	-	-	CASSESWGGSEQFF	TGTGCCAGCAGTGAAAGTTGGGGGGGCAGTGAGCAGTTCTTC
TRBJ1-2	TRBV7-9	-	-	CASSLAGYYGYTF	TGTGCCAGCAGCTTGGCAGGGTATTATGGCTACACCTTC
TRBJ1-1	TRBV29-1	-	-	CSAQRELNTEAFF	TGCAGCGCCCAACGGGAATTGAACACTGAAGCTTTCTTT
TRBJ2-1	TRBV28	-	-	CASSWALANEQFF	TGTGCCAGCAGTTGGGCACTAGCAAATGAGCAGTTCTTC
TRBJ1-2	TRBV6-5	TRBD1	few	CASSYQRTGGNYGYTF	TGTGCCAGCAGTTACCAGAGGACAGGGGGCAACTATGGCTACACCTTC
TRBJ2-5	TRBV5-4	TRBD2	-	CASSAGLAGSRETQYF	TGTGCCAGCAGCGCCGGACTAGCGGGGTCTCGAGAGACCCAGTACTTC
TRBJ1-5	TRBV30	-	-	CAWSALGASNQPQHF	TGTGCCTGGAGTGCCCTAGGGGCTAGCAATCAGCCCCAGCATTTT
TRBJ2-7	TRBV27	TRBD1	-	CASSSSQGGVYEQYF	TGTGCCAGCAGTTCCTCACAGGGGGGAGTTTACGAGCAGTACTTC
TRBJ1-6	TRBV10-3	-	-	CAISESASSYNSPLHF	TGTGCCATCAGTGAGTCCGCTAGCTCCTATAATTCACCCCTCCACTTT
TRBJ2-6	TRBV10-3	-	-	CAIRDSSGANVLTF	TGTGCCATCAGGGACAGCTCTGGGGCCAACGTCCTGACTTTC
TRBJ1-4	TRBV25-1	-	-	CASSESGQSLVEKLFF	TGTGCCAGCAGTGAATCAGGACAGAGTTTGGTTGAAAAACTGTTTTTT
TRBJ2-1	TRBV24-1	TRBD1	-	CATSEGRGQPGFNEQFF	TGTGCCACCAGTGAGGGCAGGGGGCAACCCGGGTTCAATGAGCAGTTCTTC
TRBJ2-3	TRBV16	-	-	CASSQKLTAQDTQYF	TGTGCCAGCAGCCAAAAACTGACTGCCCAAGATACGCAGTATTTT
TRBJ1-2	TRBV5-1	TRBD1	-	CASSPTGGENYGYTF	TGCGCCAGCAGCCCCACAGGGGGCGAGAACTATGGCTACACCTTC
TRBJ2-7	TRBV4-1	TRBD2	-	CASSQAGGSGEQYF	TGCGCCAGCAGCCAAGCCGGGGGGAGTGGCGAGCAGTACTTC
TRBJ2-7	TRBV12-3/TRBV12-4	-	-	CASSLASVQYF	TGTGCCAGCAGTTTAGCGTCCGTCCAGTACTTC
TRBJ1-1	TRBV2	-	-	CASSEAAGGAFF	TGTGCCAGCAGTGAAGCGGCGGGGGGAGCTTTCTTT
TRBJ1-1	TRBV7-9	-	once	CASSGRHGNTEAFF	TGTGCCAGCAGCGGTCGACATGGGAACACTGAAGCTTTCTTT
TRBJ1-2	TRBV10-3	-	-	CAISELRFESTNYGYTF	TGTGCCATCAGTGAGTTGCGGTTCGAATCGACGAACTATGGCTACACCTTC
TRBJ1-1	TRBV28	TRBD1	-	CASTVRTGDTEAFF	TGTGCCAGCACCGTACGGACAGGGGACACTGAAGCTTTCTTT
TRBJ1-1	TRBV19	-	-	CASRAGRGTLDTEAFF	TGTGCCAGTAGGGCGGGACGGGGGACCTTGGACACTGAAGCTTTCTTT
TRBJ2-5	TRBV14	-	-	CASGPLGGKETQYF	TGTGCCAGCGGGCCCCTTGGCGGGAAAGAGACCCAGTACTTC
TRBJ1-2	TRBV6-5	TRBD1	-	CASSLPGQATGYTF	TGTGCCAGCAGCCTTCCGGGACAGGCTACCGGCTACACCTTC
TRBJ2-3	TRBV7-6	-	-	CASSTRTGRVDTQYF	TGTGCCAGCAGCACTCGGACAGGGAGGGTGGATACGCAGTATTTT
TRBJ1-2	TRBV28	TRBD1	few	CASTVYETGLGYGYTF	TGTGCCAGCACCGTATATGAGACAGGGTTAGGCTATGGCTACACCTTC
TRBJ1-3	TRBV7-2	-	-	CASSPADTSGNTIYF	TGTGCCAGCAGCCCCGCGGACACCTCTGGAAACACCATATATTTT
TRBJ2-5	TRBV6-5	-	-	CASSSRPPPTRETQYF	TGTGCCAGCAGTTCACGGCCACCCCCGACGAGGGAGACCCAGTACTTC
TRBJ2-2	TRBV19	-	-	CASTLPGGELFF	TGTGCCAGTACCCTACCGGGGGGGGAGCTGTTTTTT
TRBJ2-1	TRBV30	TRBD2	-	CAWRETGGLDNEQFF	TGTGCCTGGAGGGAAACGGGAGGCCTGGACAATGAGCAGTTCTTC
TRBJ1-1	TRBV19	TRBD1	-	CASNQGERTEAFF	TGTGCCAGTAACCAGGGGGAGCGCACTGAAGCTTTCTTT
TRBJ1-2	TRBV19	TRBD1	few	CASSMTGAGYTF	TGTGCCAGTAGTATGACAGGGGCCGGCTACACCTTC
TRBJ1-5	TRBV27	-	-	CASSRGEGRIGNQPQHF	TGTGCCAGCAGTCGGGGGGAAGGAAGGATCGGCAATCAGCCCCAGCATTTT
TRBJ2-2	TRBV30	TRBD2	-	CALKRGGGTGELFF	TGTGCCTTAAAACGGGGCGGGGGCACCGGGGAGCTGTTTTTT
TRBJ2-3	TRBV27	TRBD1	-	CASSGTTDRALVSTDTQYF	TGTGCCAGCAGTGGAACGACGGACAGGGCGTTGGTGAGCACAGATACGCAGTATTTT
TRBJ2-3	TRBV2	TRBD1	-	CATGPGQASTDTQYF	TGTGCCACGGGACCGGGACAGGCTAGCACAGATACGCAGTATTTT
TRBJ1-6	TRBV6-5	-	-	CASSKQGRDSPLHF	TGTGCCAGCAGTAAACAGGGCAGAGATTCACCCCTCCACTTT
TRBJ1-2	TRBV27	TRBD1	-	CASSPRQGPYGYTF	TGTGCCAGCAGTCCTCGACAGGGGCCTTATGGCTACACCTTC
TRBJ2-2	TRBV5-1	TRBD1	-	CASSWDRGTGELFF	TGCGCCAGCAGCTGGGACAGGGGAACCGGGGAGCTGTTTTTT